Below, 2 T cell receptor beta chains from the same sample are listed, as sequenced in a study of patients and donors after allogeneic stem cell transplantation. MiXCR, applied by TCRdb to the RT-PCR reads, yields one record per CDR3 protein. The repertoire consists of about 160,000 distinct CDR3 sequences, with about a quarter occurring once and the leading ten covering roughly a quarter. The sequenced sample consisted of blood, either unsorted or a sorted T cell fraction (not recorded which). The receptors stem from a human donor who was either an allogeneic HSCT recipient or a stem cell or donor lymphocyte infusion donor (not recorded which). It is not recorded whose cells these are; they may come from a transplant donor.

This clonotype was counted between two and nine times. The chain uses TRBV18 and TRBJ1-1; D call uncertain. Germline assignment: CDR1 KGHSH and CDR2 LQKENI. The CDR3 has 13 residues. The germline V and J ends were trimmed by 2 bases and 1 base, with 5 bases remaining between them. The CDR3 loop reads CASSPESNTEAFF. Here the CDR3 DNA reads TGTGCCAGCTCACCAGAATCGAACACTGAAGCTTTCTTT.

The CDR3 region has the DNA TGTGCCAGCAGGAGTAGCTCCTACGAGCAGTACTTC. Amino acids: CASRSSSYEQYF. This rearrangement joins TRBV6-1 to TRBJ2-7; D is ambiguous. The germline V gene has CDR1 MNHNS and CDR2 SASEGT. The CDR3 length is 12 residues. V was shortened by 6 bases and J by 0 bases, with 6 bases between the two germline ends.